The following is a TCR beta chain sequence with its context. RNA transcripts provided the source from which TCR beta CDR3 regions were amplified. First-round RT-PCR of the TCR CDR3 relied on the HTBI primer set. TCRdb ran MiXCR on the multiplex PCR reads and lists one entry per CDR3 protein. The table has around 390,000 distinct CDR3 sequences, about 14% seen once. This record comes from a study of T cells in Graves' hyperthyroidism and ophthalmopathy. CDR1 and CDR2 (germline): SNHLY, FYNNEI. Trimming cost V 10 bases and J 4 bases, with 11 bases left between them. CDR3 length: 11 residues. The receptor comes from a woman aged 30 to 39 with Graves' ophthalmopathy. The chain has TRBV2 and TRBJ2-7; no reliable D call. The specimen was blood. The CDR3 DNA is TGTGCCATCTTCCGCGATTACGAGCAGTACTTC. Its protein product is CAIFRDYEQYF.